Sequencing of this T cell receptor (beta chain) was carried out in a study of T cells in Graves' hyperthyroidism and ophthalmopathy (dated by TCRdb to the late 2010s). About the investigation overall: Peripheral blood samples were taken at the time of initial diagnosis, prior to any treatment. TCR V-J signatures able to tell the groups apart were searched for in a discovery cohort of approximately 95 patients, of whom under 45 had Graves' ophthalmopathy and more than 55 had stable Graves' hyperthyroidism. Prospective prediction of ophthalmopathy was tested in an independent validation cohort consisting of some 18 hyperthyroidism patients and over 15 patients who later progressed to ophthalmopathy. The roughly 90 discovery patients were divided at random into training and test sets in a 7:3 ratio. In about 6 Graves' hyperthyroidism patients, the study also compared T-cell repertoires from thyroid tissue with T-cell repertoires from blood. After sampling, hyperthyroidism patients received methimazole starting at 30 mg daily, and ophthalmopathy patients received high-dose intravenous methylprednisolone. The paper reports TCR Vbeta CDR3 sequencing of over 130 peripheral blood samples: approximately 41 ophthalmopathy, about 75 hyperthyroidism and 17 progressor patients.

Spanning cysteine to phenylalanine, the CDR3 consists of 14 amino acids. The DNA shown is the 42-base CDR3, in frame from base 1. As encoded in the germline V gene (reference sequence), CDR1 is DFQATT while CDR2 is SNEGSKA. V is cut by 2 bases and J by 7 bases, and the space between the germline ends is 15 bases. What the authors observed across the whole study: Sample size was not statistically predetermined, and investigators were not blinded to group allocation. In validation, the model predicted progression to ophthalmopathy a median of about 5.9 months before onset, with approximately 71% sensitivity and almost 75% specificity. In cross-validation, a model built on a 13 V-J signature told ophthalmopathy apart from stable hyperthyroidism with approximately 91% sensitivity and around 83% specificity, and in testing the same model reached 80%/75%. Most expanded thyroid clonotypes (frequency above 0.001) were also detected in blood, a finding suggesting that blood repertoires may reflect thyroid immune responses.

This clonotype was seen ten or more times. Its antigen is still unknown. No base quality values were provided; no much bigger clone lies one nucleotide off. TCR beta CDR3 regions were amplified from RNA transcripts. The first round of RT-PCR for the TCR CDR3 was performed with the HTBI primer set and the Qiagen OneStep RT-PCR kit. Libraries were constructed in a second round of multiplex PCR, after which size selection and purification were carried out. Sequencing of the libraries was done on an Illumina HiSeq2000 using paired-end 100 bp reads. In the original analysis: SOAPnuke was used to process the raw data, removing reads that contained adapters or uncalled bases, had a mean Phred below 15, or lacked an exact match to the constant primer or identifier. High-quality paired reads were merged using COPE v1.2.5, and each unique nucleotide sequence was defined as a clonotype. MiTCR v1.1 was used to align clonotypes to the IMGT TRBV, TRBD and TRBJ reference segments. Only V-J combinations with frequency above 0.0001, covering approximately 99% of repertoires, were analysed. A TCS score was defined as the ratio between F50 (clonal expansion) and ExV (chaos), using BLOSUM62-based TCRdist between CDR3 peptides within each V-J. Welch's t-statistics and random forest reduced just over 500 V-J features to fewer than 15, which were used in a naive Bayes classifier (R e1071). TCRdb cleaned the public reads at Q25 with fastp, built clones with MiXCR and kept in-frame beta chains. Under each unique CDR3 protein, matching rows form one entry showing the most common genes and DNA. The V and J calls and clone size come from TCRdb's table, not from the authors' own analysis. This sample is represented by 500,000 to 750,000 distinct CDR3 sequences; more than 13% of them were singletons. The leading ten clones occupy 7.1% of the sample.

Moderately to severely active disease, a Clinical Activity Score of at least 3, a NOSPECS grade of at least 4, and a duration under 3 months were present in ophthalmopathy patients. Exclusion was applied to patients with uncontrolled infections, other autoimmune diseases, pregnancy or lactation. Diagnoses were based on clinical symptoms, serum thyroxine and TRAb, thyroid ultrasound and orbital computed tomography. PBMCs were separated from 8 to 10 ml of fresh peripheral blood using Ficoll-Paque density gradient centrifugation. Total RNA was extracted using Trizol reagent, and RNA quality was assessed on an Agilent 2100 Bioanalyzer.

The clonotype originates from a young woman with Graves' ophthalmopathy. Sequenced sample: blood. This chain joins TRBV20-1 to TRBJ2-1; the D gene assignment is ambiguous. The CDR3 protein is CSARKEAQKNEQFF. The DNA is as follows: TGCAGTGCTAGAAAAGAGGCCCAAAAGAATGAGCAGTTCTTC.